These T cell receptor beta chains were read from a single sample in a study of cytomegalovirus exposure and HLA in healthy donors. Assay: immunoSEQ multiplex PCR; the TCRdb copy retains only in-frame clones and omits some. The table lists 140,000 to 150,000 clones, approximately 72% of them singletons, with 5.5% to 7.5% in the top ten. The sample was PBMCs. These receptors all stem from a woman in her sixties or seventies in good health and CMV-seronegative. CDR3s include the opening cysteine and the closing phenylalanine or tryptophan. A D gene is named only where the DNA matches it firmly. Clone size is given for some rows only: seen once, a few or many times, or a class if the clone is expanded.

cdr3_nt,cdr3_aa,j_call,v_call,clone_size,d_call
TGTGCCAGCAGTTTACAGGTCAACACAGATACGCAGTATTTT,CASSLQVNTDTQYF,TRBJ2-3,TRBV27,NA,NA
TGTGCCAGCACCGATAGAAGAGCCGGGACCCAGTACTTC,CASTDRRAGTQYF,TRBJ2-5,TRBV19,NA,NA
TGTGCCAGCACCACGGGACAGACGGAGCTGTTTTTT,CASTTGQTELFF,TRBJ2-2,TRBV27,NA,TRBD1
TGTGCTAGTGGCCTTGAGGGACAGGGGAATCAGCCCCAGCATTTT,CASGLEGQGNQPQHF,TRBJ1-5,TRBV12-5,NA,TRBD1
TGTGCCAGCAGCGTGGGGGGAACGGGGGATTCACCCCTCCACTTT,CASSVGGTGDSPLHF,TRBJ1-6,TRBV9,NA,NA
TGTGCCAGCAGCCCGACCGGGGGCAATCAGCCCCAGCATTTT,CASSPTGGNQPQHF,TRBJ1-5,TRBV7-2,NA,NA
TGTGCCAGCAGTCCCGGACTCACCACCGGGGAGCTGTTTTTT,CASSPGLTTGELFF,TRBJ2-2,TRBV7-6,NA,NA
TGTGCCAGCAGCCCCGGGTTCCGCTATGGCTACACCTTC,CASSPGFRYGYTF,TRBJ1-2,TRBV5-8,NA,NA
TGTGCCAGTACCTTCGGGACTAGCGTCTACAATGAGCAGTTCTTC,CASTFGTSVYNEQFF,TRBJ2-1,TRBV2,NA,TRBD2
TGTGCCAGCAGACCGGGACTAAACACCGGGGAGCTGTTTTTT,CASRPGLNTGELFF,TRBJ2-2,TRBV28,NA,TRBD2
TGTGCCAGCAGCGCTACGGGACTTAGCTCCTACAATGAGCAGTTCTTC,CASSATGLSSYNEQFF,TRBJ2-1,TRBV9,NA,NA
TGTGCCAGCAGTGAATCTAGCGGGACATCCTACGAGCAGTACTTC,CASSESSGTSYEQYF,TRBJ2-7,TRBV6-1,NA,TRBD2
TGTGCCAGCAGTGATTGGGGGGGAGTCACAGATACGCAGTATTTT,CASSDWGGVTDTQYF,TRBJ2-3,TRBV6-1,NA,TRBD2
TGTGCCAGTCGGGACAGAGCTAACTATGGCTACACCTTC,CASRDRANYGYTF,TRBJ1-2,TRBV19,NA,TRBD1
TGTGCCAGCAGCTTAGGACTAGCGGGAGATTTCGAGCAGTTCTTC,CASSLGLAGDFEQFF,TRBJ2-1,TRBV7-8,NA,TRBD2
TGCGCCAGCAGCTTGTGGACAGGGGTGAATGAAAAACTGTTTTTT,CASSLWTGVNEKLFF,TRBJ1-4,TRBV5-1,NA,TRBD1
TGTGCCAGCAGTCCCTCGGACAGGGGGTTTTCACCCCTCCACTTT,CASSPSDRGFSPLHF,TRBJ1-6,TRBV25-1,once,TRBD1
TGTGCCAGCAGTTACTCAGTGATGGCAGGCTATGGCTACACCTTC,CASSYSVMAGYGYTF,TRBJ1-2,TRBV6-5,NA,NA
TGTGCCAGCAGTCCCGGGACTCTTTCTGGGACCCAGTACTTC,CASSPGTLSGTQYF,TRBJ2-5,TRBV6-5,NA,NA
TGCGCCAGCAGCCCGGGACTAGCGGGAGTGGAGACCCAGTACTTC,CASSPGLAGVETQYF,TRBJ2-5,TRBV5-1,NA,TRBD2
TGTGCCAGCAGAAATGGACTAGCGGGGGCTGAGACCCAGTACTTC,CASRNGLAGAETQYF,TRBJ2-5,TRBV5-8,NA,TRBD2
TGTGCCAGCAGCTCCGTTATTGGGATCGGGGGCTACGAGCAGTACTTC,CASSSVIGIGGYEQYF,TRBJ2-7,TRBV7-8,NA,NA
TGTGCCAGCAGCGATACGACAGGGGGCGACTATGGCTACACCTTC,CASSDTTGGDYGYTF,TRBJ1-2,TRBV5-4,NA,TRBD1
TGTGCCAGCAGCCTCCGGACAGCCAGGGGGGCCTACGAGCAGTACTTC,CASSLRTARGAYEQYF,TRBJ2-7,TRBV16,NA,NA
TGTGCCAGTAGTATAGTCGTCTCTGGGGCCAACGTCCTGACTTTC,CASSIVVSGANVLTF,TRBJ2-6,TRBV19,few,NA
TGTGCCAGCTCCCGGGTCCGACTCTCCTACGAGCAGTACTTC,CASSRVRLSYEQYF,TRBJ2-7,TRBV11-2,NA,NA
TGTGCCAGCAGCTTGGGTTTGAGACAGCAAGAGACCCAGTACTTC,CASSLGLRQQETQYF,TRBJ2-5,TRBV5-8,NA,NA
TGTGCCAGCAGTTTATCGACAGGGGGACTTCTCGGCAATCAGCCCCAGCATTTT,CASSLSTGGLLGNQPQHF,TRBJ1-5,TRBV27,NA,TRBD1
TGTGCCAGTAGTAAGAGGACACCAGACTCCTACGAGCAGTACTTC,CASSKRTPDSYEQYF,TRBJ2-7,TRBV19,NA,NA
TGTGCCAGCAGCTTAGGGACAGCGCGTGAAGCTTTCTTT,CASSLGTAREAFF,TRBJ1-1,TRBV7-2,NA,NA
TGTGCCAGCTCACCACCGTATCAAGAGGGACACAGAAACACTGAAGCTTTCTTT,CASSPPYQEGHRNTEAFF,TRBJ1-1,TRBV18,NA,NA
TGCGCCAGCAGCCCCCGGGGGGCGGTACGAGTGTCTAGCACAGATACGCAGTATTTT,CASSPRGAVRVSSTDTQYF,TRBJ2-3,TRBV23-1,NA,NA
TGTGCTAGCAGCTCAGACAGGAACACTGAAGCTTTCTTT,CASSSDRNTEAFF,TRBJ1-1,TRBV7-7,NA,NA
TGTTCCAGCAGCTTAGGTGGACAGATGATCTCTGGGGCCAACGTCCTGACTTTC,CSSSLGGQMISGANVLTF,TRBJ2-6,TRBV7-9,NA,NA
TGTGCCAGCAGCCCGGGGACTAGCACGCAGTATTTT,CASSPGTSTQYF,TRBJ2-3,TRBV7-3,NA,TRBD2
TGTGCCAGCAGCGTAGTAGGGGGGGTCGACGAGCAGTACTTC,CASSVVGGVDEQYF,TRBJ2-7,TRBV9,NA,NA
TGTGCCAGCAGCCTAGCGGGCCGCTCCTACGAACAGTACTTC,CASSLAGRSYEQYF,TRBJ2-7,TRBV27,NA,TRBD2
TGCAGCGTTGGTCGGCCCCCGACGGGCACTGAAGCTTTCTTT,CSVGRPPTGTEAFF,TRBJ1-1,TRBV29-1,NA,NA
TGTGCCAGCAGTAGCTCCGGGACAGGGGGCTCTGAAGCTTTCTTT,CASSSSGTGGSEAFF,TRBJ1-1,TRBV28,NA,TRBD1
TGTGCCAGCAGTTTAATGAGGGACAGGGGTAATTCACCCCTCCACTTT,CASSLMRDRGNSPLHF,TRBJ1-6,TRBV28,NA,TRBD1
TGCAGCGGTGCGGCAGGGGCCGAGCAGTACTTC,CSGAAGAEQYF,TRBJ2-7,TRBV29-1,NA,NA
TGTGCTAGTGGTTTGGTCCGGGACAGGGTGGTTGGCTACACCTTC,CASGLVRDRVVGYTF,TRBJ1-2,TRBV12-5,once,TRBD1
TGTGCCAGCAGCCCGACTAGCGGGAGGACCTACGAGCAGTACTTC,CASSPTSGRTYEQYF,TRBJ2-7,TRBV5-4,NA,TRBD2
TGTGCCAGCAGCTCCGGGACAGGGCGCACAGATACGCAGTATTTT,CASSSGTGRTDTQYF,TRBJ2-3,TRBV6-5,NA,TRBD1
TGTGCCAGCAGTCCAGCGGGAGCCGGGGGGAAGACCCAGTACTTC,CASSPAGAGGKTQYF,TRBJ2-5,TRBV28,few,TRBD2
TGTGCCAGCAAATCCCTAGCGGGAGGCTCCTACAATGAGCAGTTCTTC,CASKSLAGGSYNEQFF,TRBJ2-1,TRBV27,NA,TRBD2
TGTGCCAGCAGCTTAGAAGTCCAGGGGCTTGGAAACACCATATATTTT,CASSLEVQGLGNTIYF,TRBJ1-3,TRBV7-2,NA,NA
TGTGCCAGCAGTGAAGAGCGAACTGGAAACACCATATATTTT,CASSEERTGNTIYF,TRBJ1-3,TRBV25-1,many,NA
TGCAGCGTCACACTTCCTAGCGGGGGACTCTACGAGCAGTACTTC,CSVTLPSGGLYEQYF,TRBJ2-7,TRBV29-1,NA,TRBD2
TGTGCCAGCATCTCGGGGACTAGCAGTTACAATGAGCAGTTCTTC,CASISGTSSYNEQFF,TRBJ2-1,TRBV6-6,NA,TRBD2
TGTGCCAGCAGTTCGACAGGGCTTGGCACCGGGGAGCTGTTTTTT,CASSSTGLGTGELFF,TRBJ2-2,TRBV6-6,NA,TRBD1
TGTGCCAGCAGCATGGGACAGGGCAAAACTAGGCAGTATTTT,CASSMGQGKTRQYF,TRBJ2-3,TRBV7-9,NA,TRBD1
TGTGCCAGCAGCGCGGGACTAGCGGGAGGAGAGCAGTTCTTC,CASSAGLAGGEQFF,TRBJ2-1,TRBV9,once,TRBD2
TGTGCCAGCAGCATAGCCAGCGGGAGTTCAGATACGCAGTATTTT,CASSIASGSSDTQYF,TRBJ2-3,TRBV11-2,NA,TRBD2